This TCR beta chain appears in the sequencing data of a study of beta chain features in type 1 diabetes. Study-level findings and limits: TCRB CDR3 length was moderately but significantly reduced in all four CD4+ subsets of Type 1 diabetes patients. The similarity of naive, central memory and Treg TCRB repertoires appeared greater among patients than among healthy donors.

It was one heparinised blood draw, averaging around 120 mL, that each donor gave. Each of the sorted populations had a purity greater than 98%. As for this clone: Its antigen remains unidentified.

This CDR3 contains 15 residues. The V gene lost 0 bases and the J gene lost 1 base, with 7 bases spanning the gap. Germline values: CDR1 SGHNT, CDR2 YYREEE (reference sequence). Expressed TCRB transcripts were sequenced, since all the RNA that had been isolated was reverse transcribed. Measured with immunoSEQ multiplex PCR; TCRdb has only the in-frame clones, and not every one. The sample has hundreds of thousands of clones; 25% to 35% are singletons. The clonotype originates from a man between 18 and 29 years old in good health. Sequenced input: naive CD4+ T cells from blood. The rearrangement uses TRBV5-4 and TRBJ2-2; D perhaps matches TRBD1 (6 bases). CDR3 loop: CASSLDRENTGELFF. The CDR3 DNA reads TGTGCCAGCAGCTTGGACAGGGAGAACACCGGGGAGCTGTTTTTT.